This record covers a single T cell receptor (beta chain). The data stem from a study of blood T cell repertoires in COVID-19. The germline V gene has CDR1 LGHDT and CDR2 YNNKEL (reference sequence). Trimming removed 4 bases from V and 9 bases from J; junction bases left unmatched: 10. The CDR3 extends over 15 amino acids. In the authors' methods: It was from reference gene primer amplification that nucleated cell counts were estimated. TCRdb keeps only in-frame clones here, not all; method: immunoSEQ multiplex PCR. The DNA gave D and trimming, while V, J and clone size come from that table. The data show 300,000 to 350,000 clones, with around 87% seen just once and about 2% held by the top ten.

Material: peripheral blood. The genes are TRBV3-1 (or the pseudogene TRBV3-2) and TRBJ2-2; 8 bases are shared with TRBD2. This clonotype was sampled from a man aged 18-30 years with active or convalescent COVID-19. The chain's CDR3 is CASSLRGAGSWELFF. The CDR3 region has the DNA TGTGCCAGCAGCCTGCGGGGGGCGGGGTCCTGGGAGCTGTTTTTT.